This T cell receptor beta chain emerged from a study of T cells in tuberculosis. General study points: Low-affinity CD1B-GMM tetramer-binding T cells may have been missed.

Thawed, overnight-rested PBMC were stained with GMM-loaded CD1B tetramer, viability dye and anti-CD3, then sorted. The lipid loaded on the CD1B tetramers was C32 glucose monomycolate from Rhodococcus equi. TCRdb's copy holds only in-frame clones and misses some; the assay was immunoSEQ multiplex PCR. The profile covers some 90,000 clones, with approximately 90% appearing a single time and around 2% taken by the ten largest. This CDR3 spans 14 amino acids. The germline V gene has CDR1 SGHRS and CDR2 YFSETQ. The trim removed 6 bases at V and 6 bases at J, leaving 5 bases unmatched. The V and J genes are TRBV5-1 and TRBJ1-4, with 10 bases that match TRBD1. The TCR originated in an adult woman with latent tuberculosis. Sample: CD1b-GMM tetramer-negative cells sorted from PBMCs. The CDR3 DNA is TGCGCCAGCACCATCGACAGGGGGCATGAAAAACTGTTTTTT. Its protein product is CASTIDRGHEKLFF.